The present TCR beta chain was sequenced within a study of radiation and T cells in renal cell carcinoma (dated by TCRdb to 2019 to 2021). For the wider study: Samples came from a clinical trial, in which primary renal cell carcinomas received 15 Gy stereotactic body radiation therapy followed by nephrectomy 4 weeks later. TCR beta sequencing covered 53 samples in total, comprising 25 or so tumors and around 27 peripheral blood samples. A total of 4,016,671 unique CDR3 nucleotide sequences, encoding roughly 3,000,000 unique CDR3 amino acid sequences, were found across all 55 or so samples. The research as a whole found: An increase in top tumor clonotypes in blood was observed from baseline to 2 weeks post-radiation, followed by contraction by 4 weeks, which was taken to suggest transient expansion of tumor-resident clones. Because pretreatment tumor biopsies were not available, the baseline intratumoral presence of clonotypes could not be determined. Tracking of blood repertoire dynamics stopped at approximately 4 weeks after treatment, with no follow-up past that point. Because the trial had a single-armed design, the trial could not examine how radiation dose or scheduling affected the TCR repertoire.

This clone has just a few counts. It has no known antigen specificity. Per-nucleotide qualities are absent, and no much larger clonotype sits a single base away. TCR beta libraries were generated from genomic DNA with the immunoSEQ kit, following the manufacturer's recommendations. To prepare the libraries, a first multiplex PCR with proprietary primers was run, followed by a second PCR that added unique barcodes, and a bead cleanup was done after each round. A kit-provided positive control reaction and a negative control reaction were included in every sample batch. The final libraries were assessed on an Agilent 4200 TapeStation D1000 ScreenTape, pooled by volume, and quantified by qPCR. Sequencing was performed on an Illumina NextSeq500 using a MidOutput 150-cycle cartridge, with 156 Read1 cycles, 15 Index1 cycles, and the kit custom primers. The pooled library was loaded at 0.9 to 1 pM with a roughly 20% PhiX control spike-in. Per the source publication's procedure: Vendor-processed data were analyzed in R, with a clonotype defined as all T cells sharing the same CDR3 nucleotide sequence. In the clone abundance analyses, frequencies were normalized to the 10,000 most abundant clones in each sample. Public T cell clones, which averaged fewer than five per sample, were removed prior to analysis. A difference in abundance of at least 32-fold between compartments was used to define tumor-enriched and baseline blood-enriched clonotypes. Clonotypes expanded or contracted between blood time points were identified with a beta-binomial differential abundance model. Tumor-blood repertoire similarity was measured with the Baroni-Urbani and Buser coefficient, and group comparisons used two-tailed Wilcoxon tests in R. Here the immuneACCESS table is served through TCRdb, limited to in-frame sequences with V and J called. Missing clones are a known gap in these copies; in checked studies unresolved V genes cover under half, and the rest lacks a known reason. That table is the source of V, J and clone size, and D and trimming were worked out from the DNA. The sample table holds about 59,000 clones, of which over 70% were seen once. 7.3% of the sample lies in the top ten.

The time point label, as the study defines it: baseline pretreatment blood. The treatment or condition label for this specimen denotes: 15 Gy SBRT to primary tumor, nephrectomy 4 weeks later. Serial peripheral blood from radiation-treated patients was sampled at baseline, 2 weeks and 4 weeks after SBRT to track tumor-enriched clonotypes. Every patient had renal cell carcinoma of clear cell pathology. Genomic DNA for TCR sequencing was prepared using the QIAamp DNA Blood Mini Kit (Qiagen). The analyses included only samples that passed all quality control checks. For this chain, trimming is 9 bases at the V end and 0 bases at the J end, and the number of junction bases without a gene match is 11. The germline V gene supplies CDR1 SGHTA and CDR2 FQGNSA. The CDR3 holds 16 amino acids from the cysteine to the phenylalanine. Only the CDR3 DNA stays, 48 bases, in frame from base 1.

The source was blood, collected from a patient whose treatment included radiotherapy and nephrectomy. In this chain, TRBV7-2 is recombined with TRBJ2-3; a stretch of 8 junction bases matches TRBD1. The TCR was taken from a man aged 55 to 70 with renal cell carcinoma. CDR3 sequence: CARARRGQASTDTQYF. Read as DNA, the sequence is TGTGCCAGGGCACGTAGGGGACAGGCTAGCACAGATACGCAGTATTTT.